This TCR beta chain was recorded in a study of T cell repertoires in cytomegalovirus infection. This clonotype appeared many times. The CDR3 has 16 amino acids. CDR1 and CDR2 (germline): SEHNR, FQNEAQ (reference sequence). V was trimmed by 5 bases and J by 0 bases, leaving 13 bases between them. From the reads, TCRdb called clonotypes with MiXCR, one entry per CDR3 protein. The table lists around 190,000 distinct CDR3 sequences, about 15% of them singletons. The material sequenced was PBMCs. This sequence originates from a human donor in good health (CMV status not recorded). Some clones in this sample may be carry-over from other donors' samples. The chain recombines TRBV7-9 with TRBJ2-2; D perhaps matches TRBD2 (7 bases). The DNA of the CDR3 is TGTGCCAGCAGCCGGGCGGGGGACACGAACACCGGGGAGCTGTTTTTT. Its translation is CASSRAGDTNTGELFF.